These T cell receptor beta chains were read from a single sample in a study of blood T cell repertoires in COVID-19. The repertoire was sequenced with immunoSEQ multiplex PCR; TCRdb's copy has only in-frame clones and lacks some. The sample lists 100,000 to 150,000 clones, about 80% occurring once. Sequencing used peripheral blood. The receptors were sampled from a woman between 50 and 59 years old with acute or convalescent COVID-19. Both conserved end residues are part of each CDR3. Fields, in order: V gene, J gene, clone size, CDR3 length, D gene, CDR3 protein, CDR3 DNA. D genes are given only for firm matches. The size entry is marked missing in some rows and otherwise reads once, few, many or a size class.

V gene: TRBV5-1; J gene: TRBJ2-1; clone size: NA; CDR3 length: 16; D gene: TRBD1; CDR3 protein: CASSTTGDSSYNEQFF; CDR3 DNA: TGCGCCAGCAGTACTACAGGGGACAGCTCCTACAATGAGCAGTTCTTC
V gene: TRBV6-5; J gene: TRBJ1-2; clone size: NA; CDR3 length: 15; D gene: TRBD1; CDR3 protein: CASSQDRGANYGYTF; CDR3 DNA: TGTGCCAGCAGTCAGGACAGGGGTGCTAACTATGGCTACACCTTC
V gene: TRBV7-8; J gene: TRBJ1-2; clone size: once; CDR3 length: 17; D gene: TRBD1; CDR3 protein: CASSIADPGQGFLGYTF; CDR3 DNA: TGTGCCAGCAGCATCGCGGACCCGGGACAGGGCTTTTTAGGCTACACCTTC
V gene: TRBV6-5; J gene: TRBJ2-7; clone size: NA; CDR3 length: 13; D gene: NA; CDR3 protein: CASSYRDSYEQYF; CDR3 DNA: TGTGCCAGCAGTTACCGGGATTCCTACGAGCAGTACTTC
V gene: TRBV5-1; J gene: TRBJ1-1; clone size: NA; CDR3 length: 13; D gene: NA; CDR3 protein: CASSLAGGARAFF; CDR3 DNA: TGCGCCAGCAGCTTGGCCGGGGGGGCTCGAGCTTTCTTT
V gene: TRBV28; J gene: TRBJ1-2; clone size: NA; CDR3 length: 14; D gene: NA; CDR3 protein: CASSSRPPRVGYTF; CDR3 DNA: TGTGCCAGCAGTTCCCGCCCACCCAGGGTTGGCTACACCTTC
V gene: TRBV3-1/TRBV3-2; J gene: TRBJ2-7; clone size: once; CDR3 length: 17; D gene: NA; CDR3 protein: CASSQGFLTGEIYEQYF; CDR3 DNA: TGTGCCAGCAGCCAAGGATTCTTGACAGGAGAGATCTACGAGCAGTACTTC
V gene: TRBV6-5; J gene: TRBJ1-2; clone size: once; CDR3 length: 12; D gene: NA; CDR3 protein: CASSPSNGGYTF; CDR3 DNA: TGTGCCAGCAGTCCATCCAACGGGGGCTACACCTTC
V gene: TRBV9; J gene: TRBJ1-4; clone size: NA; CDR3 length: 15; D gene: NA; CDR3 protein: CASSVRGEEDEKLFF; CDR3 DNA: TGTGCCAGCAGCGTGAGAGGGGAGGAAGATGAAAAACTGTTTTTT
V gene: TRBV21-1; J gene: TRBJ2-1; clone size: once; CDR3 length: 15; D gene: NA; CDR3 protein: CASRAPRGIRHEQFF; CDR3 DNA: TGTGCCAGCAGAGCCCCACGAGGGATCCGGCATGAGCAGTTCTTC
V gene: TRBV7-6; J gene: TRBJ1-4; clone size: NA; CDR3 length: 17; D gene: NA; CDR3 protein: CASSLGRGQATNEKLFF; CDR3 DNA: TGTGCCAGCAGCTTAGGCAGGGGACAAGCAACTAATGAAAAACTGTTTTTT
V gene: TRBV5-1; J gene: TRBJ2-7; clone size: NA; CDR3 length: 12; D gene: NA; CDR3 protein: CASSVQGYEQYF; CDR3 DNA: TGCGCCAGCAGCGTACAGGGATACGAGCAGTACTTC
V gene: TRBV2; J gene: TRBJ1-6; clone size: few; CDR3 length: 15; D gene: NA; CDR3 protein: CASVTGTQDASPLHF; CDR3 DNA: TGTGCCAGCGTAACCGGGACACAGGATGCCTCACCCCTCCACTTT
V gene: TRBV6-6; J gene: TRBJ1-4; clone size: NA; CDR3 length: 14; D gene: NA; CDR3 protein: CASNSGGGREKLFF; CDR3 DNA: TGTGCCAGCAACTCGGGGGGGGGAAGAGAAAAACTGTTTTTT
V gene: TRBV10-3; J gene: TRBJ2-7; clone size: NA; CDR3 length: 16; D gene: TRBD1; CDR3 protein: CAIRGTERTGQVEQYF; CDR3 DNA: TGTGCCATCAGAGGCACGGAAAGGACAGGGCAAGTGGAGCAGTACTTC
V gene: TRBV10-2; J gene: TRBJ1-2; clone size: few; CDR3 length: 12; D gene: NA; CDR3 protein: CASSESRFGYTF; CDR3 DNA: TGCGCCAGCAGTGAGTCGAGGTTTGGCTACACCTTC
V gene: TRBV6-1; J gene: TRBJ1-2; clone size: NA; CDR3 length: 13; D gene: NA; CDR3 protein: CASSESIRGGYTF; CDR3 DNA: TGTGCCAGCAGTGAATCTATCAGGGGTGGCTACACCTTC
V gene: TRBV5-6; J gene: TRBJ1-2; clone size: NA; CDR3 length: 14; D gene: TRBD1; CDR3 protein: CASTHGTGDLGYTF; CDR3 DNA: TGTGCCAGCACCCACGGGACAGGAGATTTAGGCTACACCTTC
V gene: TRBV9; J gene: TRBJ1-6; clone size: NA; CDR3 length: 14; D gene: NA; CDR3 protein: CASSAGGQTSPLHF; CDR3 DNA: TGTGCCAGCAGCGCGGGAGGACAAACTTCACCCCTCCACTTT
V gene: TRBV11-2; J gene: TRBJ2-3; clone size: few; CDR3 length: 19; D gene: NA; CDR3 protein: CASSLDPWLTGESTDTQYF; CDR3 DNA: TGTGCCAGCAGCTTAGATCCATGGTTGACAGGAGAGAGCACAGATACGCAGTATTTT
V gene: TRBV7-9; J gene: TRBJ1-6; clone size: NA; CDR3 length: 12; D gene: TRBD1; CDR3 protein: CASSRPGQRLHF; CDR3 DNA: TGTGCCAGCAGCCGGCCGGGACAGAGACTCCACTTT
V gene: TRBV10-1; J gene: TRBJ2-3; clone size: NA; CDR3 length: 17; D gene: NA; CDR3 protein: CASSESTIREGTDTQYF; CDR3 DNA: TGCGCCAGCAGTGAGTCTACGATCAGGGAGGGCACAGATACGCAGTATTTT
V gene: TRBV27; J gene: TRBJ2-1; clone size: once; CDR3 length: 15; D gene: TRBD1; CDR3 protein: CASSSRDSYYNEQFF; CDR3 DNA: TGTGCCAGCAGTTCCCGGGACAGCTACTACAATGAGCAGTTCTTC
V gene: TRBV10-3; J gene: TRBJ2-3; clone size: once; CDR3 length: 16; D gene: TRBD2; CDR3 protein: CAIRGASGVGTDTQYF; CDR3 DNA: TGTGCCATCAGGGGGGCTAGCGGGGTGGGCACAGATACGCAGTATTTT
V gene: TRBV20-1; J gene: TRBJ2-7; clone size: NA; CDR3 length: 11; D gene: NA; CDR3 protein: CSAPMEGEQYF; CDR3 DNA: TGCAGTGCTCCAATGGAGGGGGAGCAGTACTTC
V gene: TRBV7-9; J gene: TRBJ2-3; clone size: NA; CDR3 length: 13; D gene: NA; CDR3 protein: CASSLWGADTQYF; CDR3 DNA: TGTGCCAGCAGCTTGTGGGGGGCAGATACGCAGTATTTT
V gene: TRBV24-1; J gene: TRBJ2-1; clone size: NA; CDR3 length: 15; D gene: NA; CDR3 protein: CATSDPRQENNEQFF; CDR3 DNA: TGTGCCACCAGTGACCCCCGACAGGAAAACAATGAGCAGTTCTTC
V gene: TRBV4-1; J gene: TRBJ2-7; clone size: few; CDR3 length: 12; D gene: NA; CDR3 protein: CASSHPFGEQYF; CDR3 DNA: TGCGCCAGCAGCCATCCTTTCGGCGAGCAGTACTTC
V gene: TRBV7-8; J gene: TRBJ2-3; clone size: NA; CDR3 length: 16; D gene: NA; CDR3 protein: CASSSDWIFSTDTQYF; CDR3 DNA: TGTGCCAGCAGCTCCGACTGGATATTTAGCACAGATACGCAGTATTTT
V gene: TRBV5-1; J gene: TRBJ2-1; clone size: NA; CDR3 length: 16; D gene: TRBD2; CDR3 protein: CASSSSGPSTGNEQFF; CDR3 DNA: TGCGCCAGCTCATCTAGCGGCCCTTCGACCGGCAATGAGCAGTTCTTC
V gene: TRBV2; J gene: TRBJ2-1; clone size: few; CDR3 length: 15; D gene: NA; CDR3 protein: CASSDFRGGDNEQFF; CDR3 DNA: TGTGCCAGCAGTGACTTCCGCGGGGGCGACAATGAGCAGTTCTTC
V gene: TRBV5-1; J gene: TRBJ2-7; clone size: NA; CDR3 length: 13; D gene: NA; CDR3 protein: CASRPGGGYEQYF; CDR3 DNA: TGCGCCAGCAGACCGGGGGGCGGCTACGAGCAGTACTTC
V gene: TRBV23-1; J gene: TRBJ1-6; clone size: NA; CDR3 length: 17; D gene: TRBD1; CDR3 protein: CASSQLFRDRGGSPLHF; CDR3 DNA: TGCGCCAGCAGTCAATTATTCCGGGACAGGGGTGGTTCACCCCTCCACTTT
V gene: TRBV5-4; J gene: TRBJ1-1; clone size: NA; CDR3 length: 15; D gene: NA; CDR3 protein: CASSLKNPGVTEAFF; CDR3 DNA: TGTGCCAGCAGCTTGAAAAACCCGGGAGTCACTGAAGCTTTCTTT
V gene: TRBV6-5; J gene: TRBJ1-4; clone size: few; CDR3 length: 13; D gene: NA; CDR3 protein: CASSRQIGEKLFF; CDR3 DNA: TGTGCCAGCAGCAGACAGATTGGGGAAAAACTGTTTTTT
V gene: TRBV12-5; J gene: TRBJ1-1; clone size: NA; CDR3 length: 13; D gene: NA; CDR3 protein: CASGPDRNTEAFF; CDR3 DNA: TGTGCTAGTGGCCCAGACAGGAACACTGAAGCTTTCTTT
V gene: TRBV2; J gene: TRBJ2-3; clone size: NA; CDR3 length: 15; D gene: TRBD1; CDR3 protein: CASQWARGRVDTQYF; CDR3 DNA: TGTGCCAGCCAATGGGCCAGGGGGCGCGTTGATACGCAGTATTTT
V gene: TRBV2; J gene: TRBJ1-1; clone size: NA; CDR3 length: 14; D gene: NA; CDR3 protein: CASSEAQGGTEAFF; CDR3 DNA: TGTGCCAGCAGTGAAGCGCAGGGAGGCACTGAAGCTTTCTTT
V gene: TRBV4-1; J gene: TRBJ1-1; clone size: NA; CDR3 length: 15; D gene: TRBD1; CDR3 protein: CASSRQTGGGTEAFF; CDR3 DNA: TGCGCCAGCAGCCGACAGACAGGGGGAGGTACTGAAGCTTTCTTT
V gene: TRBV6-6; J gene: TRBJ1-6; clone size: once; CDR3 length: 15; D gene: TRBD1; CDR3 protein: CASTLKRTGESPLHF; CDR3 DNA: TGTGCCAGCACTTTGAAACGGACAGGGGAATCACCCCTCCACTTT
V gene: TRBV10-1; J gene: TRBJ1-1; clone size: NA; CDR3 length: 13; D gene: NA; CDR3 protein: CASSKGVGTEAFF; CDR3 DNA: TGCGCCAGCAGTAAGGGAGTAGGGACTGAAGCTTTCTTT
V gene: TRBV4-1; J gene: TRBJ2-2; clone size: NA; CDR3 length: 15; D gene: NA; CDR3 protein: CASSLRQGDTGELFF; CDR3 DNA: TGCGCCAGCAGCCTCCGTCAAGGGGACACCGGGGAGCTGTTTTTT
V gene: TRBV19; J gene: TRBJ1-3; clone size: NA; CDR3 length: 15; D gene: TRBD1; CDR3 protein: CASTRTGGTGNTIYF; CDR3 DNA: TGTGCCAGTACCCGAACAGGGGGTACTGGAAACACCATATATTTT
V gene: TRBV19; J gene: TRBJ2-3; clone size: NA; CDR3 length: 13; D gene: TRBD2; CDR3 protein: CASTGLVTDTQYF; CDR3 DNA: TGTGCCAGTACCGGACTAGTAACAGATACGCAGTATTTT
V gene: TRBV5-4; J gene: TRBJ2-4; clone size: NA; CDR3 length: 16; D gene: NA; CDR3 protein: CASSLLGQGSSNIQYF; CDR3 DNA: TGTGCCAGCAGCTTGTTAGGTCAGGGGAGTTCGAACATTCAGTACTTC
V gene: TRBV11-2; J gene: TRBJ2-1; clone size: NA; CDR3 length: 17; D gene: TRBD1; CDR3 protein: CASSLDPGQGARDEQFF; CDR3 DNA: TGTGCCAGCAGCTTAGATCCGGGACAGGGGGCGCGGGATGAGCAGTTCTTC
V gene: TRBV30; J gene: TRBJ2-3; clone size: NA; CDR3 length: 16; D gene: NA; CDR3 protein: CAWSPGAGLLINTQYF; CDR3 DNA: TGTGCCTGGAGCCCAGGGGCAGGCCTTTTAATAAATACGCAGTATTTT
V gene: TRBV20-1; J gene: TRBJ1-1; clone size: few; CDR3 length: 11; D gene: NA; CDR3 protein: CSARGGTEAFF; CDR3 DNA: TGCAGTGCTAGGGGAGGCACTGAAGCTTTCTTT
V gene: TRBV24-1; J gene: TRBJ2-1; clone size: NA; CDR3 length: 15; D gene: TRBD2; CDR3 protein: CATSPLAGGPGEQFF; CDR3 DNA: TGTGCCACCAGTCCATTAGCGGGGGGGCCGGGTGAGCAGTTCTTC
V gene: TRBV5-1; J gene: TRBJ2-5; clone size: NA; CDR3 length: 14; D gene: TRBD1; CDR3 protein: CASSGVGTEETQYF; CDR3 DNA: TGCGCCAGCAGCGGAGTCGGGACAGAAGAGACCCAGTACTTC
V gene: TRBV3-1/TRBV3-2; J gene: TRBJ1-2; clone size: NA; CDR3 length: 14; D gene: TRBD1; CDR3 protein: CASSRDRVGYGYTF; CDR3 DNA: TGTGCCAGCAGCCGGGACAGGGTCGGCTATGGCTACACCTTC
V gene: TRBV30; J gene: TRBJ1-6; clone size: NA; CDR3 length: 16; D gene: NA; CDR3 protein: CAWRNSGSAYNSPLHF; CDR3 DNA: TGTGCCTGGAGGAACTCGGGGTCCGCCTATAATTCACCCCTCCACTTT
V gene: TRBV2; J gene: TRBJ1-4; clone size: once; CDR3 length: 11; D gene: NA; CDR3 protein: CASGEGEKLFF; CDR3 DNA: TGTGCCAGCGGAGAGGGCGAAAAACTGTTTTTT